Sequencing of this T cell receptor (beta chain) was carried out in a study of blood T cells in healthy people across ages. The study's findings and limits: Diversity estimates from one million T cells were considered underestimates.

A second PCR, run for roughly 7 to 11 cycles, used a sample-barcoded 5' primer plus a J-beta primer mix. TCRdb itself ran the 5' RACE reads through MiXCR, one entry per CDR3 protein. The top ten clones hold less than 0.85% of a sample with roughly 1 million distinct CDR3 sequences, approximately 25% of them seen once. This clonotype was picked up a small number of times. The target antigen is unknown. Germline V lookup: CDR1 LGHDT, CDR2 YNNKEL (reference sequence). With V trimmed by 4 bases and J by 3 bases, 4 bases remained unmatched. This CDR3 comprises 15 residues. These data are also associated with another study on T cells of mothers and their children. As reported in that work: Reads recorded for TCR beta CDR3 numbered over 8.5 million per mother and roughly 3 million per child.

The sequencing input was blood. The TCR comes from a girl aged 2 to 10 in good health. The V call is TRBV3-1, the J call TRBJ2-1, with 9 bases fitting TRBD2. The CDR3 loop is CASSRPSGIYNEQFF. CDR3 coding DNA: TGTGCCAGCAGCCGTCCTAGCGGGATCTACAATGAGCAGTTCTTC.